The clone carrying this T cell receptor (beta chain) was seen more than once but under ten times. The antigen remains unidentified. This record comes from a study of T cells in Graves' hyperthyroidism and ophthalmopathy. Study-wide results and limits: Blood also held most thyroid clonotypes expanded beyond 0.001.

Trimming at V came to 4 bases and at J to 5 bases, leaving 14 bases not matched to a gene. This CDR3 contains 17 residues. Per the germline V gene, CDR1 is SGHRS and CDR2 is YFSETQ. Amplification yielded TCR beta CDR3 regions, with RNA transcripts as the source. Researchers ran a first-round RT-PCR on the TCR CDR3 using the HTBI primer set. In TCRdb, the multiplex PCR reads were re-called with MiXCR into one record per CDR3 protein. The table records roughly 500,000 distinct CDR3 sequences, around a fifth of them present only once. J is TRBJ2-1 and V is TRBV5-1; TRBD2 agrees at 8 bases. The sequencing input was blood. The source of this sequence is an older woman with Graves' ophthalmopathy. In DNA form, the CDR3 reads TGCGCCAGCAGCAGGGCACTGGGCGGGAGGCCCCACAATGAGCAGTTCTTC. Encoded protein: CASSRALGGRPHNEQFF.